These 22 T cell receptor beta chains originate from one sample sequenced in a study of blood T cell repertoires in COVID-19. Here immunoSEQ multiplex PCR was the method, and the copy in TCRdb shows in-frame clones only, minus some. The profile shows about 50,000 clones, 80% to 85% of them singletons. Sequencing used peripheral blood. Receptor source: an elderly woman with COVID-19, enrolled during active disease.

By its share, this clone is medium-sized. The chain joins TRBV12-3 or TRBV12-4 to TRBJ2-1; 7 bases are shared with TRBD2. The CDR3 has 12 amino acids. V was clipped by 7 bases and J by 7 bases; unmatched bases: 4. This CDR3 is CASTMRGNEQFF. The CDR3 bases are TGTGCCAGCACCATGCGGGGGAATGAGCAGTTCTTC.

V usage is TRBV29-1 and J usage is TRBJ1-1, with D possibly TRBD1 on 5 matching bases. From germline, CDR1 is SQVTM and CDR2 ANQGSEA. V shed 7 bases and J shed 0 bases, with 12 bases lying between them. The CDR3 is 13 residues long. Here the CDR3 reads CSGDRIMNTEAFF. CDR3 nucleotides: TGCAGCGGTGACAGAATAATGAACACTGAAGCTTTCTTT. The variable domain in full, with the rest retrieved from reference TRBV29-1 and TRBJ1-1, is SAVISQKPSRDICQRGTSLTIQCQVDSQVTMMFWYRQQPGQSLTLIATANQGSEATYESGFVIDKFPISRPNLTFSTLTVSNMSPEDSSIYLCSGDRIMNTEAFFGQGTRLTVV.

CDR3 coding DNA: TGCGCCAGCAGCTTGACAGGGGCTGAAGCTTTCTTT. This sequence encodes CASSLTGAEAFF. V gene TRBV5-1 combines with J gene TRBJ1-1, with 7 bases that match TRBD1. V gave up 1 base and J gave up 6 bases; unmatched junction bases: 0. This CDR3 comprises 12 residues. Germline loops: CDR1 SGHRS, CDR2 YFSETQ.

The rearrangement links TRBV3-1 (or the pseudogene TRBV3-2) to TRBJ2-2; tentative D call: TRBD2 (6 bases). The CDR3 contains 17 residues. V was clipped by 4 bases and J by 0 bases, with 15 bases between them. The germline V gene has CDR1 LGHDT and CDR2 YNNKEL (reference sequence). The CDR3: CASSPRLAMTNTGELFF. DNA of the CDR3: TGTGCCAGCAGCCCTCGCCTAGCGATGACGAACACCGGGGAGCTGTTTTTT.

The V and J genes are TRBV3-1 (or the pseudogene TRBV3-2) and TRBJ1-2, with D possibly TRBD1 on 6 matching bases. CDR1 and CDR2 from the germline V gene are LGHDT and YNNKEL (reference sequence). This CDR3 spans 13 amino acids. Trimming removed 6 bases at V and 8 bases at J, with 16 bases between. The CDR3 region has the DNA TGTGCCAGCAGTCTCAGGGGTAAGAAGGGCTACACCTTC. Its translation is CASSLRGKKGYTF.

This chain links TRBV3-1 (or the pseudogene TRBV3-2) with TRBJ1-1; possibly TRBD1 for D (5 bases). Trimming took off 4 bases at V and 0 bases at J, with 9 bases between the two ends. This CDR3 spans 14 amino acids. The germline V gene encodes CDR1 LGHDT and CDR2 YNNKEL (reference sequence). The CDR3, as DNA: TGTGCCAGCAGCCCGGGACTCTTGAACACTGAAGCTTTCTTT. Protein product: CASSPGLLNTEAFF.

In nucleotides, the CDR3 is TGTGCCATCAGGGGACAGGTTAATCAGCCCCAGCATTTT. It translates to CAIRGQVNQPQHF. V and J are TRBV10-3 and TRBJ1-5, with 8 bases matching TRBD1. Germline CDR1 reads ENHRY; CDR2 reads SYGVKD. The CDR3 has 13 amino acids. With 6 bases clipped from V and 4 bases from J, the junction kept 2 bases outside the gene matches.

The V call is TRBV30, the J call TRBJ2-1, with 14 nucleotides matching TRBD2. CDR1 is GTSNPN, CDR2 SVGIG, per germline (reference sequence). This CDR3 contains 16 residues. The J segment lost 5 bases and the V segment lost 5 bases, leaving 8 bases of the junction unmatched. The CDR3: CAWGDSGLAGDNEQFF. CDR3 sequence (DNA): TGTGCCTGGGGTGACTCGGGACTAGCGGGGGACAATGAGCAGTTCTTC.

This sequence joins TRBV30 and TRBJ1-1; D unclear. The V end was cut by 4 bases, the J end by 5 bases, with 14 bases between. The CDR3 consists of 13 residues. Germline lookup yields CDR1 GTSNPN and CDR2 SVGIG (reference sequence). CDR3 in DNA: TGTGCCTGGACCCTGTCGGGTGGAACTGAAGCTTTCTTT. It is translated as CAWTLSGGTEAFF.

V gene TRBV24-1 combines with J gene TRBJ2-2; 8 bases agree with TRBD1. Germline CDR1 reads KGHDR; CDR2 reads SFDVKD. The ends lost 4 bases at V and 1 base at J; junction bases unmatched: 7. The CDR3 is 17 residues long. CDR3: CATSERRTGMNTGELFF. The CDR3 DNA reads TGTGCCACCAGTGAACGTCGGACAGGGATGAACACCGGGGAGCTGTTTTTT.

This chain uses TRBV25-1 with TRBJ2-1; 10 nucleotides line up with TRBD2. This CDR3 has 15 amino acids. After removal of 4 bases from V and 4 bases from J, the junction contained 4 bases not matched to a gene. The germline V gene encodes CDR1 MGHDK and CDR2 SYGVNS. CDR3 in DNA: TGTGCCAGCAGTGCCTTACTAGCGGGGTACAATGAGCAGTTCTTC. It codes for CASSALLAGYNEQFF.

For the CDR3, the DNA is TGTGCCAGCTCACCCATCGGACAAGCGAACACCGGGGAGCTGTTTTTT. It translates to CASSPIGQANTGELFF. This chain uses TRBV18 with TRBJ2-2, with D perhaps TRBD1 (5 bases). Looked up from germline, CDR1 is KGHSH and CDR2 is LQKENI. The CDR3 sequence is 16 residues long. The V end lost 3 bases, the J end lost 0 bases, and 11 bases lay between the germline ends.

The CDR3 DNA sequence: TGTGCCAGCAGCCTCTTTGCGGGGAGCTCCTACAATGAGCAGTTCTTC. Its translation is CASSLFAGSSYNEQFF. The V and J genes are TRBV6-2 or TRBV6-3 and TRBJ2-1; possibly TRBD2 for D (6 bases). The CDR3 length is 16 residues. CDR1 and CDR2 (germline): MNHEY, SVGEGT. The V end lost 6 bases, the J end lost 0 bases, and 15 bases lay between the germline ends.

The genes are TRBV2 and TRBJ2-1, with D possibly matching TRBD1 (6 bases). This CDR3 has 14 residues. Germline CDR1 SNHLY, CDR2 FYNNEI. V was shortened by 10 bases and J by 6 bases, with 19 bases between the two germline ends. The DNA for the CDR3 is TGTGCCACCGAAACCAGGGAGACAGGCAATGAGCAGTTCTTC. Protein product: CATETRETGNEQFF.

This chain connects TRBV6-4 to TRBJ2-3; TRBD2 aligns across 7 bases. CDR3 length: 14 residues. Losses at the gene ends were 3 bases for V and 6 bases for J; bases not matched to a gene: 6. Germline values: CDR1 MRHNA, CDR2 SNTAGT. CDR3: CASSERGLFDTQYF. As DNA, the CDR3 is TGTGCCAGCAGTGAAAGGGGACTATTTGATACGCAGTATTTT.

This clone was seen a single time. The rearrangement links TRBV3-1 (or the pseudogene TRBV3-2) to TRBJ2-2; 9 bases agree with TRBD1. Germline V CDR1 and CDR2: LGHDT, YNNKEL (reference sequence). Germline trimming cut 4 bases from V and 8 bases from J; bases unmatched to any gene: 5. CDR3 length: 14 amino acids. CDR3 region: CASSRDRVTGELFF. CDR3 nucleotide sequence: TGTGCCAGCAGCCGGGACAGGGTTACGGGGGAGCTGTTTTTT.

This clone was detected only a few times. The rearrangement uses TRBV7-2 and TRBJ2-2; D is ambiguous. The germline V gene has CDR1 SGHTA and CDR2 FQGNSA. V lost 3 bases, J lost 7 bases, and 6 bases lay in between. CDR3 length equals 12 residues. This CDR3 is CASSFYGGELFF. The DNA for the CDR3 is TGTGCCAGCAGCTTCTACGGCGGGGAGCTGTTTTTT.

In this sample, this clone turned up once. The V call is TRBV7-2, the J call TRBJ1-2; D is undetermined. Trimming removed 1 base at V and 1 base at J, with 10 bases between. This CDR3 is 15 amino acids long. The V gene's germline CDR1 is SGHTA and CDR2 FQGNSA. CDR3 sequence (DNA): TGTGCCAGCAGCTTAGGGGTGACAAGTAACTATGGCTACACCTTC. This translates into CASSLGVTSNYGYTF.

In its sample, this clone ranks as medium-sized. The V and J genes are TRBV19 and TRBJ1-2, with D uncertain. V lost 1 base to trimming and J lost 8 bases, with 11 bases between them. The CDR3 contains 13 residues. Per the germline V gene, CDR1 is LNHDA and CDR2 is SQIVND (reference sequence). The CDR3 DNA follows: TGTGCCAGTAGTATAGCCCAAATCGGGGGCTACACCTTC. It encodes CASSIAQIGGYTF.

This chain connects TRBV3-1 (or the pseudogene TRBV3-2) to TRBJ2-2; TRBD2 matches at 8 bases. The ends lost 0 bases at V and 7 bases at J; junction bases unmatched: 4. This CDR3 contains 15 residues. Per the germline V gene, CDR1 is LGHDT and CDR2 is YNNKEL (reference sequence). For the CDR3, the DNA is TGTGCCAGCAGCCAAGAGGGACTAGGCCACGGGGAGCTGTTTTTT. Protein sequence: CASSQEGLGHGELFF.

The rearrangement links TRBV7-3 to TRBJ2-1; D perhaps matches TRBD2 (6 bases). The CDR3 runs 14 residues. Germline V gives CDR1 SGHTA, CDR2 FQGTGA. The V and J ends lost 3 bases and 7 bases respectively, with 13 bases between them. CDR3 sequence: CASSFSGGANEQFF. The CDR3, as DNA: TGTGCCAGCAGCTTTAGCGGAGGAGCGAATGAGCAGTTCTTC.

The J gene is TRBJ2-1, the V gene TRBV3-1 (or the pseudogene TRBV3-2); 16 bases are a match to TRBD2. Germline V gene sequence: CDR1 LGHDT, CDR2 YNNKEL (reference sequence). The CDR3 has 20 residues. V lost 3 bases, J lost 0 bases, and 8 bases stayed unmatched. The CDR3 here is CASSQTGTSGRGFSYNEQFF. The CDR3 bases are TGTGCCAGCAGCCAGACCGGGACTAGCGGGAGGGGCTTCTCCTACAATGAGCAGTTCTTC.